The sequence of this T cell receptor beta chain was determined in a study of Tregs in tolerant kidney transplant recipients. Germline V gene lookup returns CDR1 SEHNR and CDR2 FQNEAQ (reference sequence). This CDR3 contains 14 residues. V lost 0 bases to trimming and J lost 3 bases, with 8 bases between them. The method was immunoSEQ multiplex PCR; TCRdb's version includes in-frame clones alone and lacks a portion of them. The sample has about 120,000 clones; almost 95% are singletons. Study observations and caveats: Validation in larger populations is needed because few patients were studied.

With respect to this clone: Its antigen is still unknown.

The gene calls are TRBV7-9 and TRBJ1-2; unclear D gene. Sequencing used CD4+ T cells from blood. The sequence came from a human donor in good health. The CDR3 sequence: CASSLATAYYGYTF. CDR3 in DNA: TGTGCCAGCAGCTTAGCAACAGCCTACTATGGCTACACCTTC.